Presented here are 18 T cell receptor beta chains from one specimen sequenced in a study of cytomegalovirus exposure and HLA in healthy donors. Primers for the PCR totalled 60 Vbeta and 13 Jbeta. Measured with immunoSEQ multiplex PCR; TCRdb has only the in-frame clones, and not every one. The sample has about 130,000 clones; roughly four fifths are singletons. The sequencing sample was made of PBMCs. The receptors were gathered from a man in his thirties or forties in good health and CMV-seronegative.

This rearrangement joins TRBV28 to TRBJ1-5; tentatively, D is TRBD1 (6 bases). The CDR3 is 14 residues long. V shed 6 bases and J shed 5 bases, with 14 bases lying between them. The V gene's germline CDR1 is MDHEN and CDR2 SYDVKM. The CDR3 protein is CASRVGGNHQPQHF. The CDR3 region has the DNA TGTGCCAGCAGGGTTGGGGGCAATCATCAGCCCCAGCATTTT.

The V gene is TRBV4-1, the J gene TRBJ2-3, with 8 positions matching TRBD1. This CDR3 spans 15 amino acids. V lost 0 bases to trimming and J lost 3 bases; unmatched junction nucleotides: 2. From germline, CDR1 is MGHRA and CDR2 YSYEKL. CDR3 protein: CASSQDYRGTDTQYF. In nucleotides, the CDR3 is TGCGCCAGCAGCCAAGATTACAGGGGGACAGATACGCAGTATTTT.

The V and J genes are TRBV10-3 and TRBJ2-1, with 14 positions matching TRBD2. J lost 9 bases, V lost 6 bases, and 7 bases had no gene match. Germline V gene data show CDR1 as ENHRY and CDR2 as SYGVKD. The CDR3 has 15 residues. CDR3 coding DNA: TGTGCCATCAGCCCCGGGACTAGCGGGAGTAGTGAGCAGTTCTTC. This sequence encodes CAISPGTSGSSEQFF.

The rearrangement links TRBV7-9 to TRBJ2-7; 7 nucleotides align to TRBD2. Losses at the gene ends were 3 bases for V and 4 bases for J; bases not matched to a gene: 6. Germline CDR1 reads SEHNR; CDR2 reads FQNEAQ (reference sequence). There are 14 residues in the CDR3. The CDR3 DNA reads TGTGCCAGCAGCTTCGGACTAGGGTTGTACGAGCAGTACTTC. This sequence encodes CASSFGLGLYEQYF.

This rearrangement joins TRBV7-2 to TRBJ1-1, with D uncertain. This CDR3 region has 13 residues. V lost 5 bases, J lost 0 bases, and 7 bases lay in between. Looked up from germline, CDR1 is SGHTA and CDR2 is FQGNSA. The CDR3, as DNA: TGTGCCAGCAGCGCGGGAGTGAACACTGAAGCTTTCTTT. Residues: CASSAGVNTEAFF.

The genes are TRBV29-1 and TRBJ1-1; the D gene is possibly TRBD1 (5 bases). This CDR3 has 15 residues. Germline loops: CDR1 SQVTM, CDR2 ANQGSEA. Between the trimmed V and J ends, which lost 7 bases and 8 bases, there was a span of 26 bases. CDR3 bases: TGCAGCGCTCCATCATCGGGCAGGGCGGGAGCCGAAGCTTTCTTT. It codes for CSAPSSGRAGAEAFF.

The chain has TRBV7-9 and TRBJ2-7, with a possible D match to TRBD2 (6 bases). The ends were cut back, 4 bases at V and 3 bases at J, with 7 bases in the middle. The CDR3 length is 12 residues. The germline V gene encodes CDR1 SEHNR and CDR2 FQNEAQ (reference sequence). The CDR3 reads CASSWGLYEQYF. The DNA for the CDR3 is TGTGCCAGCAGCTGGGGACTCTACGAGCAGTACTTC.

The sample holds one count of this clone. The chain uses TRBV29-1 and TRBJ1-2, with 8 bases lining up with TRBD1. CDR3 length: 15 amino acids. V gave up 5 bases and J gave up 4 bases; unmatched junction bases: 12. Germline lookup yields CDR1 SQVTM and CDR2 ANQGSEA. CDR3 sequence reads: CSVLATGQGVYGYTF. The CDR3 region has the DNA TGCAGCGTTTTAGCAACCGGACAGGGCGTCTATGGCTACACCTTC.

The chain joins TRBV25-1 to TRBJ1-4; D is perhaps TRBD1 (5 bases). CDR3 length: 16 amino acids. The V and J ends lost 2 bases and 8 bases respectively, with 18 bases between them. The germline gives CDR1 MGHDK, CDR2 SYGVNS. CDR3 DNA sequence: TGTGCCAGCAGTGAAGATCAGGCAGGGCGGTACGAAAAACTGTTTTTT. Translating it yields CASSEDQAGRYEKLFF.

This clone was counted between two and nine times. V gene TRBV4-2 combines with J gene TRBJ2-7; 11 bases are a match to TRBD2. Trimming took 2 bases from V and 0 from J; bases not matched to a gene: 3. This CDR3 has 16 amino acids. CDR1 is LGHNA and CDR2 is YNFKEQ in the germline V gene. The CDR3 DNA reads TGTGCCAGCAGCCAAAGACTAGCGGGGAACTCCTACGAGCAGTACTTC. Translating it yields CASSQRLAGNSYEQYF.

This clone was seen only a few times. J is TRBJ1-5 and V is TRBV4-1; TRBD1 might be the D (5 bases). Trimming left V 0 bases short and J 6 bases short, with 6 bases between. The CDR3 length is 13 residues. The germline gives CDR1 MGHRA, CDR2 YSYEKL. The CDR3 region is CASSQEDSQPQHF. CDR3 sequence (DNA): TGCGCCAGCAGCCAAGAAGACAGTCAGCCCCAGCATTTT.

The CDR3 nucleotides are TGTGCCAGCAGCAGACCTAGTACTCGGGGGTACTACGAGCAGTACTTC. It specifies CASSRPSTRGYYEQYF. V gene TRBV21-1 combines with J gene TRBJ2-7; the table's D call of TRBD2 was not tested on the DNA. TRBV21-1 is a documented pseudogene. CDR3 size: 16 residues.

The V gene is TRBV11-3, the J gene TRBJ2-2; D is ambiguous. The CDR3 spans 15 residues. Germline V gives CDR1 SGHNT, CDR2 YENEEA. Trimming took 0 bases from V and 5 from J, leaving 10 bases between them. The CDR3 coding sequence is TGTGCCAGCAGCTTAGATCCCACGACTACCGGGGAGCTGTTTTTT. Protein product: CASSLDPTTTGELFF.

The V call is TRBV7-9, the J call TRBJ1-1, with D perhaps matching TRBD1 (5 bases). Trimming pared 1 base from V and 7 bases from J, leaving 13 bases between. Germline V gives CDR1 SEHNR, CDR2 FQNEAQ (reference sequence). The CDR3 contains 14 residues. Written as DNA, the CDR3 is TGTGCCAGCAGCTTAGTCGGGGACTGGGGTGAAGCTTTCTTT. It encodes CASSLVGDWGEAFF. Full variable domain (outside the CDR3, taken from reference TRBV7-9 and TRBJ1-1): DTGVSQNPRHKITKRGQNVTFRCDPISEHNRLYWYRQTLGQGPEFLTYFQNEAQLEKSRLLSDRFSAERPKGSFSTLEIQRTEQGDSAMYLCASSLVGDWGEAFFGQGTRLTVV.

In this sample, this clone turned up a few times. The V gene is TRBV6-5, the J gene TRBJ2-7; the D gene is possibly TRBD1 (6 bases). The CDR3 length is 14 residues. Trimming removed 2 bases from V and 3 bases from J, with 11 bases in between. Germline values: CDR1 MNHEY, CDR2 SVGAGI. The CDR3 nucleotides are TGTGCCAGCAGTTACACTGAGACAGGCTACGAGCAGTACTTC. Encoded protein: CASSYTETGYEQYF.

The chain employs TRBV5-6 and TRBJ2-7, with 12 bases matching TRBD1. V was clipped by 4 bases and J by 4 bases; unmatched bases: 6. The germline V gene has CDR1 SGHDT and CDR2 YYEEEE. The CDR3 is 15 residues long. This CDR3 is CASSAGTGGGYEQYF. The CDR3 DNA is TGTGCCAGCAGCGCGGGGACAGGGGGCGGGTACGAGCAGTACTTC. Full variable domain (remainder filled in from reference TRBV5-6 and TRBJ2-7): DAGVTQSPTHLIKTRGQQVTLRCSPKSGHDTVSWYQQALGQGPQFIFQYYEEEERQRGNFPDRFSGHQFPNYSSELNVNALLLGDSALYLCASSAGTGGGYEQYFGPGTRLTVT.

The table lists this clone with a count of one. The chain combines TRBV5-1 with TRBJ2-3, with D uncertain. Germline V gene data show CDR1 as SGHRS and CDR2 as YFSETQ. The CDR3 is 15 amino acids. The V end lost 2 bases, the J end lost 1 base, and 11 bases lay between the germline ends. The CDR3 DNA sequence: TGCGCCAGCAGCTTACGTTCGGGTGGCACAGATACGCAGTATTTT. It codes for CASSLRSGGTDTQYF.

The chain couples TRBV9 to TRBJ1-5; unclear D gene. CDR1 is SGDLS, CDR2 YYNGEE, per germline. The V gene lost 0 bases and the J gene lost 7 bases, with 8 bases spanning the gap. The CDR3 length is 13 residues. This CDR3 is CASSVEHGQPQHF. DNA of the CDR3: TGTGCCAGCAGCGTAGAGCACGGGCAGCCCCAGCATTTT.